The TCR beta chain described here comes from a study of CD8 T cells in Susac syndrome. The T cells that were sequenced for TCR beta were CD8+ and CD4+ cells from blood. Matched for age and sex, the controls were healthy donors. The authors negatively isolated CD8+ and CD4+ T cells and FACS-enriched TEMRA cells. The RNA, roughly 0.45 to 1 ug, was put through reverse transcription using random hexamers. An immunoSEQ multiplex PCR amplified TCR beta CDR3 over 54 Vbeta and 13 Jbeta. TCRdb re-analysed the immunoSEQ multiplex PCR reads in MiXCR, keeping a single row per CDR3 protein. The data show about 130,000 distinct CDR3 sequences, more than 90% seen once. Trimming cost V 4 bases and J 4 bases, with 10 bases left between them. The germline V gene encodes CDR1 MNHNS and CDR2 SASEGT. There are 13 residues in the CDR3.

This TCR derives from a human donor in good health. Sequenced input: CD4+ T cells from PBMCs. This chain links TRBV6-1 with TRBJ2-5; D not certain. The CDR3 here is CASSVFTRETQYF. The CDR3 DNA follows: TGTGCCAGCAGTGTTTTTACGAGAGAGACCCAGTACTTC.